In its sample, the clone carrying this T cell receptor beta chain was seen a few times. The CDR3 totals 14 residues. V was trimmed by 5 bases and J by 8 bases, leaving 18 bases between them. Germline values: CDR1 MNHEY, CDR2 SMNVEV (reference sequence). A TCRbeta library incorporating unique molecular identifiers was prepared. A single record per CDR3 protein comes from TCRdb applying MiXCR to the PCR reads. The sample shows a few hundred thousand distinct CDR3 sequences, around 12% of them seen only once. The sample originates from a study of T-cell reconstitution after alpha-beta-depleted transplantation in children.

The chain couples TRBV27 to TRBJ1-1, with no clear D. Sequenced material: PBMCs from the stem cell graft donor, taken from the stem cell graft. This clonotype originated in a human donor who donated a stem cell graft to a child with combined immunodeficiency. This CDR3 reads CASSPLEGPGEAFF. CDR3 DNA: TGTGCCAGCAGTCCGTTGGAGGGCCCGGGGGAAGCTTTCTTT.